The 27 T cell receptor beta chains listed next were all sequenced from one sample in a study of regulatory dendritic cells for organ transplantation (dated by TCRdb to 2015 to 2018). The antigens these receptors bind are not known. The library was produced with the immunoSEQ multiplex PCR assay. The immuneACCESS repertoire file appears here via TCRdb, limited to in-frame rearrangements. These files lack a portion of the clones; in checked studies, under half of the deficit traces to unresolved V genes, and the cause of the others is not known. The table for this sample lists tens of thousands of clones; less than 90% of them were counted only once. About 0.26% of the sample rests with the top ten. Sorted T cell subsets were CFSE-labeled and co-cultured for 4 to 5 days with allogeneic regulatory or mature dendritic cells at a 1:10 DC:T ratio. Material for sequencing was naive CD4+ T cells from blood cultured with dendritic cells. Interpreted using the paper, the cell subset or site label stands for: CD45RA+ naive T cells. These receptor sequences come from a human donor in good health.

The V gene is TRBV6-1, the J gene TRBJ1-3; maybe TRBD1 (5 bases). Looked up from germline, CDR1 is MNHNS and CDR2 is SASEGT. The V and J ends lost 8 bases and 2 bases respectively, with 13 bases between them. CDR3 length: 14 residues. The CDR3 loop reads CASLGALTGNTIYF. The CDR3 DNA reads TGTGCCAGCCTCGGGGCTTTGACTGGAAACACCATATATTTT.

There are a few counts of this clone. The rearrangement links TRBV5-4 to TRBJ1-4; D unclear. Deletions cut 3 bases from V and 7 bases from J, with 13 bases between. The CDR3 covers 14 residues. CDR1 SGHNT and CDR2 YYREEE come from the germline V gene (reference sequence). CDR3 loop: CASSSRTGSEKLFF. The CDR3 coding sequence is TGTGCCAGCAGCTCTCGGACGGGTAGTGAAAAACTGTTTTTT.

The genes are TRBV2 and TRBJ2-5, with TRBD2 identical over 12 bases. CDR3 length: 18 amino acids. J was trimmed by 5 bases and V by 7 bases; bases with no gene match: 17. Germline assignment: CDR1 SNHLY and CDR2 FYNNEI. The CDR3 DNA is TGTGCCAGCACAATACCTTATGTGCTAGCGGGGGGGAGGGAGACCCAGTACTTC. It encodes CASTIPYVLAGGRETQYF.

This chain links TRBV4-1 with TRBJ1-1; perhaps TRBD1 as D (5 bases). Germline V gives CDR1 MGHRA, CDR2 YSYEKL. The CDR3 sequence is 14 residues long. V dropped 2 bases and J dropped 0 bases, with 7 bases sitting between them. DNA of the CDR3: TGCGCCAGCAGCCAAAAGGACATGAACACTGAAGCTTTCTTT. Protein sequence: CASSQKDMNTEAFF.

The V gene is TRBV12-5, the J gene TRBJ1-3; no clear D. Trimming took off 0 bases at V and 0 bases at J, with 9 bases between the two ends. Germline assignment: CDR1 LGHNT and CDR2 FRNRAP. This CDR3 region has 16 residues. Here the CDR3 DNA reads TGTGCTAGTGGTTTGGTAACGGTGATCTCTGGAAACACCATATATTTT. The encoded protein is CASGLVTVISGNTIYF. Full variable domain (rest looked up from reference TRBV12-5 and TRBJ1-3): DARVTQTPRHKVTEMGQEVTMRCQPILGHNTVFWYRQTMMQGLELLAYFRNRAPLDDSGMPKDRFSAEMPDATLATLKIQPSEPRDSAVYFCASGLVTVISGNTIYFGEGSWLTVV.

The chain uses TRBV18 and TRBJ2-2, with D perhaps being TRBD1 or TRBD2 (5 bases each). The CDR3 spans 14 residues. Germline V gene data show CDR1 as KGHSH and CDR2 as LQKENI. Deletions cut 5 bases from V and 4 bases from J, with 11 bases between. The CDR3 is CASSLAGGTGELFF. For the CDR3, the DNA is TGTGCCAGCTCATTGGCTGGGGGCACCGGGGAGCTGTTTTTT.

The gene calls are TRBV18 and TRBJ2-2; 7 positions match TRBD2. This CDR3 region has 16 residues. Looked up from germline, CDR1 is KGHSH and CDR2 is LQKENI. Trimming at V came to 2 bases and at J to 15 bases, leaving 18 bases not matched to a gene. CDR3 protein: CASSPKTGGLKQTVFF. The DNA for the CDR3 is TGTGCCAGCTCACCAAAGACGGGGGGATTGAAGCAGACGGTGTTTTTT.

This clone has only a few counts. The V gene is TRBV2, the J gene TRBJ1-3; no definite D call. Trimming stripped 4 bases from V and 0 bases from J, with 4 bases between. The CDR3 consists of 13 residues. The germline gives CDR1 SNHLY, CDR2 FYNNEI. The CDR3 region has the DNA TGTGCCAGCAGTGGCCGCTCTGGAAACACCATATATTTT. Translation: CASSGRSGNTIYF. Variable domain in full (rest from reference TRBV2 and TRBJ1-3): EPEVTQTPSHQVTQMGQEVILRCVPISNHLYFYWYRQILGQKVEFLVSFYNNEISEKSEIFDDQFSVERPDGSNFTLKIRSTKLEDSAMYFCASSGRSGNTIYFGEGSWLTVV.

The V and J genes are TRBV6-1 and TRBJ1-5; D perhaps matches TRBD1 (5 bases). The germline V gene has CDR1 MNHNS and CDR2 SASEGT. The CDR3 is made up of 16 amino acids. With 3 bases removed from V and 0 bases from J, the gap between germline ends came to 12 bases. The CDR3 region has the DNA TGTGCCAGCAGTGACAGGGCCGAGTTTAGCAATCAGCCCCAGCATTTT. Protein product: CASSDRAEFSNQPQHF.

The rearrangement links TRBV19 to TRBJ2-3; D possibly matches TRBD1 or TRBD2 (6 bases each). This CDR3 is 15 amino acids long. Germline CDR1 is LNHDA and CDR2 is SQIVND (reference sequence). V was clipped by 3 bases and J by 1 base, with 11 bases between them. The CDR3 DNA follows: TGTGCCAGTAGTATGAAGAGGGGGGGCACAGATACGCAGTATTTT. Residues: CASSMKRGGTDTQYF.

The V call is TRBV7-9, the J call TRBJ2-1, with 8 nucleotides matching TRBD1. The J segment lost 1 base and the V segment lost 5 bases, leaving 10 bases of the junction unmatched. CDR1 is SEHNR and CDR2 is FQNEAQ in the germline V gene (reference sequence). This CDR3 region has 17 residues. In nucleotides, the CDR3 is TGTGCCAGCAGCCCAACCTGGACAGGGAGATCCTACAATGAGCAGTTCTTC. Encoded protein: CASSPTWTGRSYNEQFF.

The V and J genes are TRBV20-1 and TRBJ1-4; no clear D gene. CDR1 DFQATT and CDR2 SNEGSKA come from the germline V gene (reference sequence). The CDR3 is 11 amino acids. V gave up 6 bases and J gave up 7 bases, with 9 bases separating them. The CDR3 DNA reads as TGCAGTGCCCCAACCTCTGAAAAACTGTTTTTT. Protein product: CSAPTSEKLFF.

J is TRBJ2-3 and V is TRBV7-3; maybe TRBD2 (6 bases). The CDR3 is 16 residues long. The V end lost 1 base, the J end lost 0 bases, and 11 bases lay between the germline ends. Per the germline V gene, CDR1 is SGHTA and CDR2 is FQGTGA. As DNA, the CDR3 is TGTGCCAGCAGCTTAAGGGGGACTGCTAGCACAGATACGCAGTATTTT. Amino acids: CASSLRGTASTDTQYF.

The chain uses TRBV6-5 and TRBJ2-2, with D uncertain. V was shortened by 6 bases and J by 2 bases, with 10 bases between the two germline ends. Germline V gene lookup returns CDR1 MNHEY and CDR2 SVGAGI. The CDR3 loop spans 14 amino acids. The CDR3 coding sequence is TGTGCCAGCAGGCGTACGGTCAACACCGGGGAGCTGTTTTTT. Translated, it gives CASRRTVNTGELFF.

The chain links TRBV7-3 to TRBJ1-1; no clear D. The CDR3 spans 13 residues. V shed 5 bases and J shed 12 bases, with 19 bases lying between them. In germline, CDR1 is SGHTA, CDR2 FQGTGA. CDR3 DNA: TGTGCCAGCAGCGAAAATACGGAGGGTAGAACTTTCTTT. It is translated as CASSENTEGRTFF.

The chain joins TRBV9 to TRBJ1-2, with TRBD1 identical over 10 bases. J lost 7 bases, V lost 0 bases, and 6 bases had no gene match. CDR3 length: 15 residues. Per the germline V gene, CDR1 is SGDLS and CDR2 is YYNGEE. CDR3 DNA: TGTGCCAGCAGCGTAGTCGGGACAGGGGTGGGTGGCTACACCTTC. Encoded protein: CASSVVGTGVGGYTF.

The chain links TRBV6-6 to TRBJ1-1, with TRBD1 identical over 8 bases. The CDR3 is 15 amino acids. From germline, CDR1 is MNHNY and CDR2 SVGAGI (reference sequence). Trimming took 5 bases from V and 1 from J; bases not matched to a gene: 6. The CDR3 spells CASSGRTGQNTEAFF. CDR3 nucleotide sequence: TGTGCCAGCAGTGGTAGGACAGGGCAGAACACTGAAGCTTTCTTT.

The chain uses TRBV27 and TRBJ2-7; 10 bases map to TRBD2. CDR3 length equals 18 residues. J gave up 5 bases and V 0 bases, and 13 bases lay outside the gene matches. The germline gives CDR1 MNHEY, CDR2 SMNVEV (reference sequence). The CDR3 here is CASSLSSARGLAGDEQYF. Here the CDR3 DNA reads TGTGCCAGCAGTTTATCTTCGGCGCGGGGTCTAGCGGGAGACGAGCAGTACTTC.

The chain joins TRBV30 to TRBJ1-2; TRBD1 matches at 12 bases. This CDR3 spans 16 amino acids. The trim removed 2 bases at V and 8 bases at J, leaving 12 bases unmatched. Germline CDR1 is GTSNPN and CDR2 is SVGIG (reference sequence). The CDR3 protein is CAWSPGTGGASGGYTF. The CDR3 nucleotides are TGTGCCTGGAGTCCTGGGACAGGGGGCGCATCGGGGGGCTACACCTTC.

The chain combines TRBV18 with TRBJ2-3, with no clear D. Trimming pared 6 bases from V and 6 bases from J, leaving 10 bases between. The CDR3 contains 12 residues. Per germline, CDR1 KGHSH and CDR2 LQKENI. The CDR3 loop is CASSVLGDTQYF. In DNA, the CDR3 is TGTGCCAGCTCTGTCCTGGGGGATACGCAGTATTTT.

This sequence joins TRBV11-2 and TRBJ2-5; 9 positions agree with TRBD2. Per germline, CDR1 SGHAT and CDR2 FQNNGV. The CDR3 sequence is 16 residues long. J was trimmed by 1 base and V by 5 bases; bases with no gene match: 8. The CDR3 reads CASSLTSGAPQETQYF. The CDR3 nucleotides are TGTGCCAGCAGCCTGACTAGCGGAGCTCCCCAAGAGACCCAGTACTTC.

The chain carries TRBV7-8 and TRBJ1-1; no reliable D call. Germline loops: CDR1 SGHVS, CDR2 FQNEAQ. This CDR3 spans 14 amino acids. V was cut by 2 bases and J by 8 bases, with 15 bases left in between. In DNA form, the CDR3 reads TGTGCCAGCAGCTTATTTGTGGGGATTACCGAAGCTTTCTTT. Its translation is CASSLFVGITEAFF.

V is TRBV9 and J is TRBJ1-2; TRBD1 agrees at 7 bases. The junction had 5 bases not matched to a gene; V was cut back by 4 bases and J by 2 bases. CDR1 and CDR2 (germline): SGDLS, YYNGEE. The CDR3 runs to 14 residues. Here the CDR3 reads CASSPQGSNYGYTF. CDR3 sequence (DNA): TGTGCCAGCAGCCCACAGGGGTCCAACTATGGCTACACCTTC.

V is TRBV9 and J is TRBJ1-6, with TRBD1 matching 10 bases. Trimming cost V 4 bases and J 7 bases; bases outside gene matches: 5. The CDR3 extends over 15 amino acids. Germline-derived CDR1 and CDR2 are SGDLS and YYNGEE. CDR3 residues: CASSTRQGANSPLHF. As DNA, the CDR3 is TGTGCCAGCAGCACGCGACAGGGGGCAAATTCACCCCTCCACTTT.

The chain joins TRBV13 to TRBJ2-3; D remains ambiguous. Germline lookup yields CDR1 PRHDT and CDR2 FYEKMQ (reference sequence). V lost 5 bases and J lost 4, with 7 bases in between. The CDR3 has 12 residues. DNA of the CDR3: TGTGCCAGCAGCCCATCCGCAGATACGCAGTATTTT. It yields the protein CASSPSADTQYF.

In DNA, the CDR3 is TGTGCCTGGTCTTATCGTTGGGGTTTATTGTTCTTC. This translates into CAWSYRWGLLFF. The rearrangement uses TRBV30 and TRBJ2-1; no clear D gene. Trimming removed 5 bases from V and 15 bases from J, with 20 bases in between. CDR1 is GTSNPN and CDR2 is SVGIG in the germline V gene (reference sequence). The CDR3 consists of 12 residues.

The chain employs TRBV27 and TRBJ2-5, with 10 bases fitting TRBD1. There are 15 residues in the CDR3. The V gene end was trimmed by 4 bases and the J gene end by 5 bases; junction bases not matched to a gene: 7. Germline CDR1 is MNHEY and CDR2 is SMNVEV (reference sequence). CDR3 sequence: CASSSPGQGWETQYF. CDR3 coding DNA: TGTGCCAGCAGTTCTCCGGGACAGGGGTGGGAGACCCAGTACTTC.